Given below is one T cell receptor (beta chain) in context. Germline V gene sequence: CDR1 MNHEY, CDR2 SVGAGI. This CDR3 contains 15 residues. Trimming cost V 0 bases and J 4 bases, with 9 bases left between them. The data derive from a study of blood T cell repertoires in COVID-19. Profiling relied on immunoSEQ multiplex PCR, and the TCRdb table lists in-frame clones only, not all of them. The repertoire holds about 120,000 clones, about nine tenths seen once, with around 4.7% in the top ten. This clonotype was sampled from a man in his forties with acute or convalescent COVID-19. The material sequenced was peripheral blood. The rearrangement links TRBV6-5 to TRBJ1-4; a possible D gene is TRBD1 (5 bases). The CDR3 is CASSYSGGVNEKLFF. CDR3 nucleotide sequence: TGTGCCAGCAGTTACTCGGGGGGTGTTAATGAAAAACTGTTTTTT.